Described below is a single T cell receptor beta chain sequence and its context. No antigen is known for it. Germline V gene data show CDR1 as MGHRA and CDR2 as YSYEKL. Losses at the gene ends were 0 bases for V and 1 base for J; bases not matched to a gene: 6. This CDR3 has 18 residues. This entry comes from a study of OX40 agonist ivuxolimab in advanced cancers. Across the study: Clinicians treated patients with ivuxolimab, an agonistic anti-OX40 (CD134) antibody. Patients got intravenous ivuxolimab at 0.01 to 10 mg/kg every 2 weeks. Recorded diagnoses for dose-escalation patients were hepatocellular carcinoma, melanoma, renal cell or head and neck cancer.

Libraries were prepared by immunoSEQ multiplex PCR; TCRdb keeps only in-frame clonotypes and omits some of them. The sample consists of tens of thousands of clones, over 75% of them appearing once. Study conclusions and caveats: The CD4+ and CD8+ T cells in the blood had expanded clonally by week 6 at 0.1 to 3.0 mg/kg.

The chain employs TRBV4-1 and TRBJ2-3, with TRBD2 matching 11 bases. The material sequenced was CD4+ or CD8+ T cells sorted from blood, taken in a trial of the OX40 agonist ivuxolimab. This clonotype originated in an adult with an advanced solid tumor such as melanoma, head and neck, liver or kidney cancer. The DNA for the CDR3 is TGCGCCAGCAGCCAAGAACTAGCGGGGGCCCAACGCACAGATACGCAGTATTTT. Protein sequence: CASSQELAGAQRTDTQYF.